The text below deals with one T cell receptor (beta chain). These data originate in a study of OX40 agonist ivuxolimab in advanced cancers. Here immunoSEQ multiplex PCR was the method, and the copy in TCRdb shows in-frame clones only, minus some. The table records around 34,000 clones, around 81% of them present only once. Germline V lookup: CDR1 SGHVS, CDR2 FQNEAQ. V gave up 3 bases and J gave up 2 bases, with 11 bases separating them. This CDR3 contains 15 residues. This chain uses TRBV7-8 with TRBJ1-5, with D perhaps TRBD1 (5 bases). This specimen consisted of CD4+ or CD8+ T cells sorted from blood, obtained in a trial of the OX40 agonist ivuxolimab. The sequence derives from an adult with an advanced solid tumor such as melanoma, head and neck, liver or kidney cancer. The CDR3 loop reads CASSLGVLGNQPQHF. The CDR3, as DNA: TGTGCCAGCAGCTTGGGGGTTCTCGGCAATCAGCCCCAGCATTTT.